The 2 T cell receptor beta chains presented below share a single source sample, sequenced in a study of T cells after yellow fever vaccination (dated by TCRdb to the late 2010s). Libraries came from 5' RACE. This sample was sequenced with an Illumina HiSeq 2500. The public reads were run again by TCRdb, first through fastp at Q25 and then through MiXCR, and only productive beta chains were kept. Rows merge per CDR3 protein into single entries with the most common DNA and genes. Recorded for this sample are hundreds of thousands of distinct CDR3 sequences; approximately 13% of them occurred a single time. More than 13% of the sample goes to the ten largest clones. Per the publication, the treatment or condition label means: live attenuated yellow fever vaccine strain. Source: PBMCs, taken on the day of the yellow fever booster vaccination. Receptors were obtained from a young man who received the YFV17D yellow fever vaccine.

This clonotype showed up just a few times. This sequence joins TRBV7-2 and TRBJ2-1; TRBD2 matches at 7 bases. The CDR3 sequence is 16 residues long. The germline gives CDR1 SGHTA, CDR2 FQGNSA. V lost 5 bases to trimming and J lost 6 bases; unmatched junction nucleotides: 13. The CDR3 nucleotides read TGTGCCAGCAGCCAAATCTCCGGGACTATTACCAATGAGCAGTTCTTC. It is translated as CASSQISGTITNEQFF.

The V call is TRBV5-1, the J call TRBJ1-1; 9 bases map to TRBD1. This CDR3 is built from 15 residues. V shed 0 bases, J shed 4 bases, and the junction held 4 bases outside the gene matches. Germline V CDR1 and CDR2: SGHRS, YFSETQ. The CDR3 protein is CASSLGGQGGTEAFF. The CDR3 nucleotides are TGCGCCAGCAGCTTGGGGGGACAGGGAGGCACTGAAGCTTTCTTT.